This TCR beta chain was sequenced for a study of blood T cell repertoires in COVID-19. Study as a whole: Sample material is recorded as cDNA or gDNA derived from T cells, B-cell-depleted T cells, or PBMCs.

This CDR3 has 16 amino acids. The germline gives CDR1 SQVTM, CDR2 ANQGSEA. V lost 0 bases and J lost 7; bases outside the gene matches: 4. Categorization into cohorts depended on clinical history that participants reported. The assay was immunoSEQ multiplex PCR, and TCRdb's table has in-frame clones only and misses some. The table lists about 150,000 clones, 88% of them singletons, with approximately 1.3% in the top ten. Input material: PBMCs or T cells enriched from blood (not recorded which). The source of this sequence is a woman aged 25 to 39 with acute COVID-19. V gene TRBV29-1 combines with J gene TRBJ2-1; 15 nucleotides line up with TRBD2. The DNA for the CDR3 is TGCAGCGTTGAAGACGGGACTAGCGGGAGGCTAAATGAGCAGTTCTTC. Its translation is CSVEDGTSGRLNEQFF.